Listed below are T cell receptor beta chains from one sample, sequenced in a study of metastatic and nonmetastatic thyroid tumors. TCRdb ran MiXCR on the PCR reads. Of tens of thousands of clones listed, 20% to 25% are singletons. The source material was adjacent normal tissue. The receptor source for this set is a female donor with papillary thyroid cancer or a benign thyroid nodule (not recorded which). Some clones in this sample may be carry-over from other donors' samples. Both conserved end residues are part of each CDR3. The order of the fields is D gene, clone size, V gene, J gene, CDR3 DNA, CDR3 protein. D genes are given only for firm matches. Expanded clones are given a class, and other clones once, few, many or no size at all.

TRBD1	many	TRBV18	TRBJ2-7	TGTGCCAGCTCACCAGGGACAGGGAAGATCTACGAGCAGTACTTC	CASSPGTGKIYEQYF
-	many	TRBV12-3/TRBV12-4	TRBJ1-4	TGTGCCAGCAGTACCACAGGAGGAGCCATTAATGAAAAACTGTTTTTT	CASSTTGGAINEKLFF
-	many	TRBV9	TRBJ1-1	TGTGCCAGCAGCGTAGAGGCCGACAGGACCGGACGCGCTTTCTTT	CASSVEADRTGRAFF
-	many	TRBV29-1	TRBJ1-1	TGCAGCGTTGTCCCGGACACTGAAGCTTTCTTT	CSVVPDTEAFF
-	-	TRBV7-6	TRBJ2-1	TGTGCCAGCAGCTTAGGCGGGACCAACAATGAGCAGTTCTTC	CASSLGGTNNEQFF
-	few	TRBV6-1	TRBJ1-1	TGTGTCAGCGGCCTGGGGGGGGTCCCTGAAGCTTTCTTT	CVSGLGGVPEAFF
TRBD1	many	TRBV30	TRBJ2-7	TGTGCCTGGAGCCCGGGACAGGGGGCTGTCTACGAGCAGTACTTC	CAWSPGQGAVYEQYF
-	many	TRBV30	TRBJ1-4	TGTGCCTGGAGTGTATTGCTTCTTGAAAAACTGTTTTTT	CAWSVLLLEKLFF
-	-	TRBV30	TRBJ1-6	TGTGCCTGTAGTATGGTCTCACCCCTCCACTTT	CACSMVSPLHF
-	-	TRBV11-3	TRBJ2-2	TGTGCCAGCAGCTTAGCAGGGCCGACCACCGGGGAGCTGTTTTTT	CASSLAGPTTGELFF
TRBD1	many	TRBV19	TRBJ1-2	TGTGCCAGTAGTATCGGGACAGCTAACTATGGCTACACCTTC	CASSIGTANYGYTF
-	few	TRBV12-3/TRBV12-4	TRBJ2-7	TGTGCCAGCAGACCCGGGACTCAACACGGGGGCGAGCAGTACTTC	CASRPGTQHGGEQYF
-	once	TRBV30	TRBJ1-2	TGTGCCTGGAGCCTACAGGGCCGCTATGGCTACACCTTC	CAWSLQGRYGYTF
-	many	TRBV6-1	TRBJ1-2	TGTGCCAGCAGCGTAGAGGGAAGGAGCTATGGCTACACCTTC	CASSVEGRSYGYTF
TRBD1	few	TRBV6-1	TRBJ1-6	TGTGCCAGCACCGGACAGGGGGGTTCACCCCTCCACTTT	CASTGQGGSPLHF
TRBD2	-	TRBV20-1	TRBJ2-5	TGCAGTGCCCGGGGACTAGCGGGGCTCCAAGAGACCCAGTACTTC	CSARGLAGLQETQYF
TRBD1	many	TRBV3-1	TRBJ1-5	TGTGCCAGCAGCCTCACAGGGGGGCAGAGCAATCAGCCCCAGCATTTT	CASSLTGGQSNQPQHF
-	-	TRBV10-3	TRBJ1-1	TGTGCCATCAGCATGAAGGGGTGCCAGAGCACTGAAGCTTTCTTT	CAISMKGCQSTEAFF
-	many	TRBV19	TRBJ2-3	TGTGCCAGTAGGCGGGACACCGGCACAGATACGCAGTATTTT	CASRRDTGTDTQYF
-	medium-sized	TRBV6-1	TRBJ1-1	TGTGCCAGCAGTCGCCCAGGGAATAGGGCTGAAGCTTTCTTT	CASSRPGNRAEAFF
-	medium-sized	TRBV6-1	TRBJ1-6	TGTGCCAGCAGGGCTCTAAGCTCCTATAATTCACCCCTCCACTTT	CASRALSSYNSPLHF
TRBD2	medium-sized	TRBV12-3/TRBV12-4	TRBJ2-7	TGTGCCAGCAGTGGGGGGGTAGGAGGTAATGACGACGAGCAGTACTTC	CASSGGVGGNDDEQYF
-	few	TRBV6-1	TRBJ1-5	TGTGCCAGCACAGGGCTTTATAGCAATCAGCCCCAGCATTTT	CASTGLYSNQPQHF
TRBD2	few	TRBV11-2	TRBJ2-7	TGTGCCAGCAGCTTAGTTGGGCTAGCGGTGGACTACGAGCAGTACTTC	CASSLVGLAVDYEQYF
-	many	TRBV20-1	TRBJ2-1	TGCAGTGCTAGAGCTATACCGGACACGCACAATGAGCAGTTCTTC	CSARAIPDTHNEQFF
TRBD1	many	TRBV3-1	TRBJ1-2	TGTGCCAGCAGCCCTCGACAGGGGTCCTATGGCTACACCTTC	CASSPRQGSYGYTF
-	-	TRBV4-2	TRBJ2-1	TGTGCCAGCAGCGCGGAGGGGGGTACTCTTTACAATGAGCAGTCCTTC	CASSAEGGTLYNEQSF
-	medium-sized	TRBV28	TRBJ2-7	TGTGCCAGCAGTTTATTGTATTATGGGGCCTCCTACGAGCAGTACTTC	CASSLLYYGASYEQYF
TRBD2	many	TRBV5-1	TRBJ2-3	TGCGCCAGCAGCTTGGAGCGGGGGTGGGGAGATACGCAGTATTTT	CASSLERGWGDTQYF
-	many	TRBV5-5	TRBJ2-7	TGTGCCAGCAGCTTTCCGGGGGTTTCCTACGAGCAGTACTTC	CASSFPGVSYEQYF
TRBD2	many	TRBV9	TRBJ2-1	TGTGCCAGCAGCGGCGGAGGGCTAGCGGGAACTGAGCAGTTCTTC	CASSGGGLAGTEQFF
TRBD1	few	TRBV13	TRBJ1-2	TGTGCCAGCAGCTCAAGAGGACCTAAAGAGGGGGCTTACTATGGCTACACCTTC	CASSSRGPKEGAYYGYTF
-	many	TRBV28	TRBJ1-1	TGTGCCAGCACCGCGAGCTTGAGGAACACTGAAGCTTTCTTT	CASTASLRNTEAFF
-	-	TRBV6-1	TRBJ1-5	TGTGCCAGCACGCGGGGGGGCAATCAGCCCCAGCATTTT	CASTRGGNQPQHF
TRBD1	-	TRBV6-6	TRBJ2-7	TGTGCCAGCAAGGGACAGGGACAGGGACCTCTATTCTCCTACGAGCAGTACTTC	CASKGQGQGPLFSYEQYF
TRBD2	many	TRBV20-1	TRBJ2-5	TGCAGTGCCACCCCGTTAGCGGGGTACCAAGAGACCCAGTACTTC	CSATPLAGYQETQYF
-	-	TRBV20-1	TRBJ2-6	TGCAGTCCTAGCGAAGGAGGGCCTGCTGGGGCCAACGTCCTGACTTTC	CSPSEGGPAGANVLTF
-	many	TRBV4-2	TRBJ2-1	TGTGCCAGCAGTAACTCCAGGGGACTGCTTAGGAATGAGCAGTTCTTC	CASSNSRGLLRNEQFF
-	many	TRBV30	TRBJ1-2	TGTGCCTGGAGTAATCGTTATGGCTACACCTTC	CAWSNRYGYTF
-	many	TRBV30	TRBJ1-2	TGTGCCTGGAGTGTTGGCACCACCTATGGCTACACCTTC	CAWSVGTTYGYTF
TRBD2	few	TRBV6-1	TRBJ2-6	TGTGCCAGCAGTGGGGGGGGGTTAGACACCTCTGGGGCCAACGTCCTGACTTTC	CASSGGGLDTSGANVLTF